These T cell receptor beta chains were read from a single sample in a study of OX40 agonist ivuxolimab in advanced cancers. Data came from immunoSEQ multiplex PCR; TCRdb stores just in-frame clones and leaves some out. This sample has about 75,000 clones, with roughly 84% found just once. Specimen: CD4+ or CD8+ T cells sorted from blood, collected in a trial of the OX40 agonist ivuxolimab. These receptors came from an adult with an advanced solid tumor such as melanoma, head and neck, liver or kidney cancer. CDR3s include the opening cysteine and the closing phenylalanine or tryptophan. The order of the fields is V gene, clone size, J gene, D gene, CDR3 DNA, CDR3 protein. A D gene is named only where the DNA matches it firmly. Not all rows give a size; the values are once, few, many and, for expanded clones, a class.

TRBV7-9	NA	TRBJ2-5	TRBD2	TGTGCCAGCAGCCCCTCTCGACTAGCGGTACAAGAGACCCAGTACTTC	CASSPSRLAVQETQYF
TRBV5-1	few	TRBJ2-2	NA	TGCGCCAGCAGGGCTCTGGGGAACACCGGGGAGCTGTTTTTT	CASRALGNTGELFF
TRBV6-1	NA	TRBJ2-7	NA	TGTGCCAGCAGTGGCGGGGTAACAAGGGAGCAGTACTTC	CASSGGVTREQYF
TRBV19	few	TRBJ1-2	TRBD1	TGTGCCAGCACGACAGGGGGCAATGGCTACACCTTC	CASTTGGNGYTF
TRBV6-1	NA	TRBJ1-4	NA	TGTGCCAGCGTGGACGTTGATAAGGAAAAACTGTTTTTT	CASVDVDKEKLFF
TRBV7-2	NA	TRBJ2-1	TRBD2	TGTGCCAGCAGCAATAGCTCTAGCGGGAGGACTCGGCAGTTCTTC	CASSNSSSGRTRQFF
TRBV6-5	NA	TRBJ2-2	NA	TGTGCCAGCAGTTACAGGGAGTCCGGGGAGCTGTTTTTT	CASSYRESGELFF
TRBV6-1	NA	TRBJ2-6	NA	TGTGCCAGCAGTGAACTAGCTGGGGCCAACGTCCTGACTTTC	CASSELAGANVLTF
TRBV2	NA	TRBJ2-7	NA	TGTGCCAGCAGTGAGGACGGGAGAGGCTACGAGCAGTACTTC	CASSEDGRGYEQYF
TRBV29-1	NA	TRBJ2-4	NA	TGCAGCGTTGGGCCGGGTTTAGCAGCTGGGGGCAAAAACATTCAGTACTTC	CSVGPGLAAGGKNIQYF
TRBV28	few	TRBJ2-7	NA	TGTGCCAGCAGTTTAACTTCCTACGAGCAGTACTTC	CASSLTSYEQYF
TRBV27	few	TRBJ2-7	NA	TGTGCCAGCGCTTCCTTTGGGATAGGGGGCTACGAGCAGTACTTC	CASASFGIGGYEQYF
TRBV19	few	TRBJ1-5	NA	TGTGCCAGTAGTATATGGGGGTCAGAGGCCAGGCAGCCCCAGCATTTT	CASSIWGSEARQPQHF
TRBV5-4	NA	TRBJ1-2	TRBD1	TGTGCCAGCAGCGAGGACAGGGCCTATGGCTACACCTTC	CASSEDRAYGYTF
TRBV16	NA	TRBJ1-1	NA	TGTGCCAGCAGCCCGATGAATGCGAACACTGAAGCTTTCTTT	CASSPMNANTEAFF
TRBV5-4	few	TRBJ1-1	NA	TGTGCCAGCAGCTCTCCTAACACTGAAGCTTTCTTT	CASSSPNTEAFF
TRBV11-1	NA	TRBJ2-1	TRBD2	TGTGCCAGCAGTTCGGGACTAGCGAGAAACAATGAGCAGTTCTTC	CASSSGLARNNEQFF
TRBV5-4	NA	TRBJ2-2	NA	TGTGCCAGCAGCTTGGACAGGGCGAACACCGGGGAGCTGTTTTTT	CASSLDRANTGELFF
TRBV19	few	TRBJ1-4	TRBD1	TGTGCCAGTAAACAGGGGCGGAGGGGATTTAATGAAAAACTGTTTTTT	CASKQGRRGFNEKLFF
TRBV6-5	NA	TRBJ2-3	TRBD1	TGTGCCAGCAGCCAGGACAGGCGCAGCTCGCAGTATTTT	CASSQDRRSSQYF
TRBV2	NA	TRBJ2-1	TRBD1	TGTGCCAGCAGACCACCCCGGGACAGAGTCCACAATGAGCAGTTCTTC	CASRPPRDRVHNEQFF
TRBV14	NA	TRBJ2-1	NA	TGTGCCAGCAGCCAACCGAGTACCTACAATGAGCAGTTCTTC	CASSQPSTYNEQFF
TRBV21-1	NA	TRBJ2-3	NA	TGTGCCAGCACTCAACTTAGCGGGAATGGGGGAGATACGCAGTATTTT	CASTQLSGNGGDTQYF
TRBV28	once	TRBJ1-5	TRBD1	TGTGCCAGCGGACTTACAGGGGGCCTTCAGCCCCAGCATTTT	CASGLTGGLQPQHF
TRBV5-1	few	TRBJ1-1	TRBD1	TGCGCCAGCAGCTCTTTGACAGGGGGGAACACTGAAGCTTTCTTT	CASSSLTGGNTEAFF
TRBV19	NA	TRBJ1-5	NA	TGTGCCAGTAGTATGGGACGGGGGGGAGGGCATCAGCCCCAGCATTTT	CASSMGRGGGHQPQHF
TRBV7-9	NA	TRBJ1-3	NA	TGTGCCAGCAGCTTTTTAGTGCCGGGACGGATCTCTGGAAACACCATATATTTT	CASSFLVPGRISGNTIYF